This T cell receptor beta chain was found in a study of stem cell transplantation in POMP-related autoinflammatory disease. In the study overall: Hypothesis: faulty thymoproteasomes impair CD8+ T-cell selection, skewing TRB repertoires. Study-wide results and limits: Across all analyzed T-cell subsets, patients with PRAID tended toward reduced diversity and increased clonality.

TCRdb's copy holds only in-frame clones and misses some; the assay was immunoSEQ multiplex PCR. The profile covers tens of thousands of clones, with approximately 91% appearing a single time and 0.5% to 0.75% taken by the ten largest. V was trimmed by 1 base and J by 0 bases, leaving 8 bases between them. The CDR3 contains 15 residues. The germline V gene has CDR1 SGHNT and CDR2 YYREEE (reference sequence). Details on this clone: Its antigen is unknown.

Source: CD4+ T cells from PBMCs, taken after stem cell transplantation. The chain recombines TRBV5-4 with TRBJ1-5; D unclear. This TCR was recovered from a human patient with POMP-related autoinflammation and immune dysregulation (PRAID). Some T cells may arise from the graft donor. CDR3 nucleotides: TGTGCCAGCAGCTTGAGAAATTATAGCAATCAGCCCCAGCATTTT. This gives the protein CASSLRNYSNQPQHF.